The present entry profiles one T cell receptor beta chain with its context. As yet, its antigen is unknown. CDR3 size: 14 residues. V was shortened by 4 bases and J by 0 bases, with 9 bases between the two germline ends. CDR1 and CDR2 (germline): ENHRY, SYGVKD. Untouched CD4+ T cells were isolated by negative selection, averaging roughly 98% purity. This specimen comes from a study of T cell repertoires and HLA-DP antigens. Whole-study findings and limits: The CD4+ repertoire was not split into naive and memory.

The primer mix covered 54 TRBV segments and 13 TRBJ segments. The repertoire was sequenced with immunoSEQ multiplex PCR; TCRdb's copy has only in-frame clones and lacks some. The data show around 90,000 clones, approximately 86% seen once. This sequence joins TRBV10-3 and TRBJ1-1, with unresolved D. This receptor was identified in a man aged 50 or older in good health and CMV-seronegative. The specimen was CD4+ T cells from PBMCs. The CDR3 DNA reads TGTGCCATCAGTGTGTCAGCCCTGAACACTGAAGCTTTCTTT. Its translation is CAISVSALNTEAFF.